Listed here are 29 T cell receptor beta chains from one sample, sequenced in a study of T cells in Graves' hyperthyroidism and ophthalmopathy. It was RNA transcripts that yielded the amplified TCR beta CDR3 regions. HTBI primers were used for first-round RT-PCR of the TCR CDR3. In TCRdb, the multiplex PCR reads were re-called with MiXCR into one record per CDR3 protein. Of about 580,000 distinct CDR3 sequences listed, more than 45% are singletons. Source material: peripheral blood or thyroid tissue (not recorded which). Receptors originate from a woman aged 18-29 years with Graves' hyperthyroidism.

V gene TRBV20-1 combines with J gene TRBJ2-5; D perhaps matches TRBD2 (6 bases). V was pared by 5 bases and J by 2 bases, with 12 bases between. Germline V gene lookup returns CDR1 DFQATT and CDR2 SNEGSKA (reference sequence). This CDR3 comprises 13 residues. The CDR3 sequence: CSAPTRDQETQYF. DNA for the CDR3: TGCAGTGCTCCGACTAGGGATCAAGAGACCCAGTACTTC.

In this sample, this clonotype turned up a few times. Because it lacks the conserved phenylalanine or tryptophan at the end, this CDR3 is likely a read error. The DNA is omitted, as the CDR3 cannot be located on it reliably, and the CDR3 follows TCRdb's listing. The chain carries TRBV7-9 and TRBJ1-5. The V gene's germline CDR1 is SEHNR and CDR2 FQNEAQ (reference sequence). The CDR3 comprises 8 residues, both ends counted. CDR3 residues: CASSLVGV.

This clonotype was recorded at least ten times. The rearrangement joins TRBV24-1 to TRBJ1-2; D is undetermined. The CDR3 is 16 amino acids. V was shortened by 4 bases and J by 4 bases, with 18 bases between the two germline ends. Germline CDR1 is KGHDR and CDR2 is SFDVKD. CDR3 nucleotide sequence: TGTGCCACCAGTGAGGCAGGCCCTTCAACCCTCTATGGCTACACCTTC. Encoded protein: CATSEAGPSTLYGYTF.

V and J are TRBV12-3 or TRBV12-4 and TRBJ1-3; the match to TRBD1 covers 8 bases. V lost 6 bases, J lost 0 bases, and 10 bases stayed unmatched. This CDR3 spans 17 amino acids. DNA of the CDR3: TGTGCCAGCAGGACCCAGGGGGCACCCACCTCTGGAAACACCATATATTTT. Its translation is CASRTQGAPTSGNTIYF.

In its sample, this clonotype was seen many times. V usage is TRBV4-1 and J usage is TRBJ1-4; no reliable D call. Germline V gene lookup returns CDR1 MGHRA and CDR2 YSYEKL. Trimming shortened V by 4 bases and J by 11 bases, and 11 bases separated the two germline ends. CDR3 length equals 12 residues. The DNA for the CDR3 is TGCGCCAGCAGCCCAATAGAGGATAAACTGTTTTTT. Residues: CASSPIEDKLFF.

This clonotype was counted ten times or more. The chain's CDR3 is CSVGSLNTEAFF. The CDR3 DNA sequence: TGCAGCGTTGGCAGCTTGAACACTGAAGCTTTCTTT. The rearrangement uses TRBV29-1 and TRBJ1-1; no definite D call. The CDR3 is 12 residues long. Deletions cut 4 bases from V and 0 bases from J, with 6 bases between. Germline V lookup: CDR1 SQVTM, CDR2 ANQGSEA.

A single count supports this clonotype. One end of the junction fails to match germline, which may point to a read error. The V call is TRBV29-1, the J call TRBJ1-4, with TRBD1 matching 9 bases. The germline CDR1 and CDR2 sequences are SQVTM and ANQGSEA. This CDR3 contains 15 residues. The CDR3 sequence: CSVEDRDRDYEELFF. CDR3 nucleotide sequence: TGCAGCGTTGAAGATCGGGACAGGGACTATGAAGAACTGTTTTTT. Based on the CDR3 plus reference TRBV29-1 and TRBJ1-4, the full variable domain is SAVISQKPSRDICQRGTSLTIQCQVDSQVTMMFWYRQQPGQSLTLIATANQGSEATYESGFVIDKFPISRPNLTFSTLTVSNMSPEDSSIYLCSVEDRDRDYEELFFGSGTQLSVL.

The chain combines TRBV20-1 with TRBJ2-5; 9 bases fit TRBD1. Trimming took 4 bases from V and 7 from J; bases not matched to a gene: 10. CDR3 length equals 14 residues. Germline V gene data show CDR1 as DFQATT and CDR2 as SNEGSKA (reference sequence). CDR3 in amino acids: CSANRDREGGTQYF. DNA of the CDR3: TGCAGTGCTAACCGGGACAGGGAAGGAGGGACCCAGTACTTC.

This clonotype has at least ten counts. The chain couples TRBV4-1 to TRBJ1-2; D not certain. The CDR3 runs 14 residues. Trimming removed 0 bases at V and 7 bases at J, with 12 bases between. CDR1 and CDR2 (germline): MGHRA, YSYEKL. In DNA, the CDR3 is TGCGCCAGCAGCCAAGATGCGGGGAGGGTTGGCTACACCTTC. Its protein product is CASSQDAGRVGYTF.

At least ten counts were recorded for this clonotype. The rearrangement joins TRBV20-1 to TRBJ2-5, with 12 bases that match TRBD2. Trimming cost V 4 bases and J 5 bases; bases outside gene matches: 5. Germline V CDR1 and CDR2: DFQATT, SNEGSKA (reference sequence). The CDR3 sequence is 14 residues long. The CDR3: CSAKGLAGRETQYF. The CDR3 coding sequence is TGCAGTGCTAAAGGACTAGCGGGAAGGGAGACCCAGTACTTC.

This chain uses TRBV29-1 with TRBJ1-1; D gene ambiguous. This CDR3 spans 12 amino acids. The germline V gene encodes CDR1 SQVTM and CDR2 ANQGSEA. Trimming removed 4 bases from V and 14 bases from J, with 20 bases in between. The CDR3 sequence is CSVGRLGTEDFF. In DNA, the CDR3 is TGCAGCGTTGGCCGGCTGGGCACTGAAGACTTCTTT.

This clonotype appeared many times. This chain links TRBV20-1 with TRBJ1-1, with D unresolved. There are 12 residues in the CDR3. V shed 3 bases and J shed 0 bases, with 5 bases lying between them. CDR1 and CDR2 from the germline V gene are DFQATT and SNEGSKA (reference sequence). CDR3 bases: TGCAGTGCTAGCGATATGAACACTGAAGCTTTCTTT. It is translated as CSASDMNTEAFF.

The chain couples TRBV5-1 to TRBJ2-7, with 8 bases identical to TRBD2. This CDR3 is 16 amino acids long. The germline V gene encodes CDR1 SGHRS and CDR2 YFSETQ. V lost 4 bases to trimming and J lost 2 bases; unmatched junction nucleotides: 11. In DNA form, the CDR3 reads TGCGCCAGCAGCCGCAAGCCCGGGGGGGAGACCTACGAGCAGTACTTC. Translating gives CASSRKPGGETYEQYF.

This clonotype was detected many times. This chain joins TRBV7-9 and TRBJ1-5, with 8 bases fitting TRBD1. Germline lookup yields CDR1 SEHNR and CDR2 FQNEAQ (reference sequence). This CDR3 has 15 amino acids. Trimming took 1 base from V and 4 from J; bases not matched to a gene: 3. CDR3 nucleotides: TGTGCCAGCAGCTTAGGCACAGGGGGTAATCAGCCCCAGCATTTT. Translating gives CASSLGTGGNQPQHF.

There are many counts of this clonotype. The CDR3 nucleotides read TGTGCCACCAGTGATACTGGGACAGGGGTCTACGAGCAGTACTTC. This sequence encodes CATSDTGTGVYEQYF. The V and J genes are TRBV24-1 and TRBJ2-7; 10 bases agree with TRBD1. The CDR3 contains 15 residues. Germline V gene lookup returns CDR1 KGHDR and CDR2 SFDVKD. J gave up 3 bases and V 3 bases, and 4 bases lay outside the gene matches.

This clonotype was picked up many times. The CDR3 region has the DNA TGTGCCATCAGTGAGTCGAGACAGGGACTAAATCAGCCCCAGCATTTT. It translates to CAISESRQGLNQPQHF. The chain has TRBV10-3 and TRBJ1-5; TRBD1 matches 7 bases. The germline V gene encodes CDR1 ENHRY and CDR2 SYGVKD. The CDR3 runs 16 residues. Losses at the gene ends were 0 bases for V and 4 bases for J; bases not matched to a gene: 6.

This clonotype was counted at least ten times. The gene calls are TRBV7-9 and TRBJ2-7, with D perhaps TRBD1 or TRBD2 (6 bases each). Germline V gene data show CDR1 as SEHNR and CDR2 as FQNEAQ (reference sequence). This CDR3 is built from 15 residues. V lost 5 bases and J lost 2, with 16 bases in between. CDR3 bases: TGTGCCAGCAGCCGTGAGGGGGGACCTACCTACGAGCAGTACTTC. Protein product: CASSREGGPTYEQYF.

This clonotype has just a few counts. The V gene is TRBV10-3, the J gene TRBJ2-3; TRBD2 agrees at 10 bases. J gave up 0 bases and V 4 bases, and 7 bases lay outside the gene matches. Per the germline V gene, CDR1 is ENHRY and CDR2 is SYGVKD. The CDR3 covers 17 residues. Here the CDR3 DNA reads TGTGCCATCAGTGGTCCTAGCGGGAGTTCTAGCACAGATACGCAGTATTTT. Amino acid sequence: CAISGPSGSSSTDTQYF.

The rearrangement uses TRBV11-2 and TRBJ2-5; 12 nucleotides line up with TRBD2. CDR1 and CDR2 from the germline V gene are SGHAT and FQNNGV. The CDR3 is 14 residues long. After removal of 11 bases from V and 5 bases from J, the junction contained 9 bases not matched to a gene. The CDR3 loop is CAGSTSGSWETQYF. Here the CDR3 DNA reads TGTGCCGGTTCGACTAGCGGGAGTTGGGAGACCCAGTACTTC.

This sequence joins TRBV7-8 and TRBJ2-5; 8 nucleotides line up with TRBD1. The tail of the sequence fits TRBJ2-4 better, so the J call may be wrong. Germline CDR1 reads SGHVS; CDR2 reads FQNEAQ. CDR3 length equals 15 residues. In nucleotides, the CDR3 is TGTGCCAGCAGCCGACAGGGGCAGGTCAAAAACATTCAGTACTTC. This translates into CASSRQGQVKNIQYF.

This clonotype occurred many times. The chain joins TRBV10-2 to TRBJ1-5, with TRBD1 identical over 8 bases. Germline values: CDR1 WSHSY, CDR2 SAAADI. The J segment lost 6 bases and the V segment lost 6 bases, leaving 7 bases of the junction unmatched. The CDR3 is made up of 14 amino acids. The CDR3 nucleotides read TGCGCCAGCAGGGACTCAGGGGGCCGTCAGCCCCAGCATTTT. Translated: CASRDSGGRQPQHF.

This clonotype was seen many times. The gene calls are TRBV7-3 and TRBJ1-1; D is ambiguous. V shed 6 bases and J shed 1 base, with 9 bases lying between them. The CDR3 runs 13 residues. CDR1 and CDR2 (germline): SGHTA, FQGTGA. The CDR3 region has the DNA TGTGCCAGCAGGTACACAGCGAACACTGAAGCTTTCTTT. Its protein is CASRYTANTEAFF.

This clonotype was seen many times. This chain joins TRBV18 and TRBJ2-7, with D tentatively TRBD1 (6 bases). This CDR3 has 14 amino acids. Trimming took 6 bases from V and 2 from J, leaving 14 bases between them. CDR1 and CDR2 (germline): KGHSH, LQKENI. The CDR3 is CASSDGQRAYEQYF. DNA of the CDR3: TGTGCCAGCTCCGACGGACAGAGGGCCTACGAGCAGTACTTC.

The gene calls are TRBV6-5 and TRBJ2-7, with D unclear. The CDR3 is 11 residues long. Germline V gene data show CDR1 as MNHEY and CDR2 as SVGAGI. V lost 5 bases and J 10 bases, leaving 12 bases between the germline ends. As DNA, the CDR3 is TGTGCCAGCAGTGATCTCTCACGACAGTACTTC. It codes for CASSDLSRQYF.

The V and J genes are TRBV29-1 and TRBJ2-5; 8 bases line up with TRBD1. The CDR3 has 14 amino acids. Trimming at V came to 7 bases and at J to 5 bases, leaving 12 bases not matched to a gene. The germline gives CDR1 SQVTM, CDR2 ANQGSEA. CDR3 region: CSGSSTGDGETQYF. DNA for the CDR3: TGCAGCGGATCTTCGACAGGGGATGGGGAGACCCAGTACTTC.

This clonotype was counted many times. The chain recombines TRBV2 with TRBJ1-2; no clear D gene. Deletions cut 2 bases from V and 8 bases from J, with 9 bases between. Germline V gene data show CDR1 as SNHLY and CDR2 as FYNNEI. The CDR3 runs to 12 residues. The CDR3 DNA sequence: TGTGCCAGCAGTGAACAGTCGAGGGGCTACACCTTC. It yields the protein CASSEQSRGYTF.

There are many counts of this clonotype. This chain links TRBV7-9 with TRBJ2-7; maybe TRBD2 (6 bases). Per germline, CDR1 SEHNR and CDR2 FQNEAQ (reference sequence). With 1 base removed from V and 4 bases from J, the gap between germline ends came to 8 bases. CDR3 length: 13 amino acids. The CDR3 nucleotides read TGTGCCAGCAGCTTAGACGGGGGATACGAGCAGTACTTC. It translates to CASSLDGGYEQYF.

The gene calls are TRBV6-6 and TRBJ1-3, with D perhaps matching TRBD1 (5 bases). This CDR3 spans 14 amino acids. Germline V CDR1 and CDR2: MNHNY, SVGAGI (reference sequence). The V gene lost 10 bases and the J gene lost 0 bases, with 13 bases spanning the gap. In DNA form, the CDR3 reads TGTGCCACGGGGACGTTGAGCTCTGGAAACACCATATATTTT. This translates into CATGTLSSGNTIYF.

This clonotype was seen at least ten times. The rearrangement joins TRBV4-2 to TRBJ1-2; D might be TRBD1 (5 bases). The V end was cut by 1 base, the J end by 3 bases, with 6 bases between. Germline lookup yields CDR1 LGHNA and CDR2 YNFKEQ. This CDR3 spans 13 amino acids. The CDR3 DNA reads TGTGCCAGCAGCCAAGGACAGTACTATGGCTACACCTTC. Its protein product is CASSQGQYYGYTF.